This is a list of T cell receptor beta chains from one sample in a study of technical replicates of blood from a few donors. Clones were read by immunoSEQ multiplex PCR, and TCRdb kept only the in-frame ones, dropping some. The table includes 60,000 to 80,000 clones, 85% to 90% detected once. The sample consisted of PBMCs. The receptors stem from a human donor in good health. Some clones in this sample may be carry-over from other donors' samples. Each CDR3 is given with its conserved first and last residue. The order of the fields is D gene, clone size, V gene, J gene, CDR3 protein, CDR3 DNA. D genes are given only for firm matches. Part of the rows lack a size; the others show once, few, many or a class for expanded clones.

-	-	TRBV27	TRBJ2-7	CASRRQALGEYEQYF	TGTGCCAGCAGAAGACAGGCCCTTGGGGAGTACGAGCAGTACTTC
TRBD1	-	TRBV7-9	TRBJ2-2	CASSRDRGQTGELFF	TGTGCCAGCAGCCGAGACAGGGGGCAGACCGGGGAGCTGTTTTTT
-	-	TRBV4-3	TRBJ2-7	CASSQDLGSYEQYF	TGCGCCAGCAGCCAAGATTTGGGGAGTTACGAGCAGTACTTC
TRBD2	-	TRBV4-3	TRBJ2-2	CASSQGLAGWGELFF	TGCGCCAGCAGCCAAGGACTAGCGGGATGGGGGGAGCTGTTTTTT
-	-	TRBV11-1	TRBJ2-3	CASSLYPGDSATDTQYF	TGTGCCAGCAGCTTGTACCCGGGAGATAGCGCCACAGATACGCAGTATTTT
-	-	TRBV5-8	TRBJ1-3	CASSLPGGHSGNTIYF	TGTGCCAGCAGCTTGCCCGGAGGCCACTCTGGAAACACCATATATTTT
-	-	TRBV5-1	TRBJ2-2	CASQPVAGATGELFF	TGCGCCTCACAACCCGTGGCGGGGGCGACCGGGGAGCTGTTTTTT
TRBD1	-	TRBV4-3	TRBJ1-4	CASSQELPGQGAKLFF	TGCGCCAGCAGCCAAGAACTACCGGGACAGGGGGCTAAACTGTTTTTT
-	-	TRBV23-1	TRBJ2-7	CASSQGTPLAYEQYF	TGCGCCAGCAGTCAAGGGACTCCGCTGGCCTACGAGCAGTACTTC
TRBD1	-	TRBV27	TRBJ1-5	CASSPDRVWQPQHF	TGTGCCAGCAGTCCGGACAGGGTGTGGCAGCCCCAGCATTTT
-	once	TRBV7-2	TRBJ2-7	CASSLTFYEQYF	TGTGCCAGCAGCTTAACATTTTACGAGCAGTACTTC
-	-	TRBV14	TRBJ1-2	CASSTGRNYGYTF	TGTGCCAGCAGCACAGGACGGAACTATGGCTACACCTTC
-	-	TRBV5-4	TRBJ2-7	CASSRVGGISYEQYF	TGTGCCAGCAGCCGCGTCGGGGGAATTTCCTACGAGCAGTACTTC
-	few	TRBV6-1	TRBJ2-3	CASSEAMGAPRGDTQYF	TGTGCCAGCAGTGAAGCCATGGGGGCCCCTAGAGGGGATACGCAGTATTTT
-	-	TRBV10-3	TRBJ2-7	CAIAPADRPSYEQYF	TGTGCCATCGCTCCCGCAGACAGGCCATCCTACGAGCAGTACTTC
TRBD1	-	TRBV6-5	TRBJ1-2	CASSYDQGQGTYGYTF	TGTGCCAGCAGTTACGACCAGGGACAGGGTACCTATGGCTACACCTTC